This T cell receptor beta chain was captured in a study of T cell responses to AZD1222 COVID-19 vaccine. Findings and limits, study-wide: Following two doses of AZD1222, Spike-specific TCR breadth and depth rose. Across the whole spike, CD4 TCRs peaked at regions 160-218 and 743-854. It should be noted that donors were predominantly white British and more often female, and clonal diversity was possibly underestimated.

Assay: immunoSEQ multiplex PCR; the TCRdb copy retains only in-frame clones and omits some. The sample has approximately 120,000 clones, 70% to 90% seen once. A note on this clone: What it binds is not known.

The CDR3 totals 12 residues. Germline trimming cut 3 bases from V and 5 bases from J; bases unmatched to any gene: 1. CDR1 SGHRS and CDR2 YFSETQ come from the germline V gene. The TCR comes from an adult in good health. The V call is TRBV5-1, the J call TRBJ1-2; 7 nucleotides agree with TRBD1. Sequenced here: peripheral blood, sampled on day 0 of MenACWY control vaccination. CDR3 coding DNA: TGCGCCAGCAGCTCGACAGGGTATGGCTACACCTTC. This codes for CASSSTGYGYTF.